The sequence of this T cell receptor (beta chain) was determined in a study of OX40 agonist ivuxolimab in advanced cancers. Background on the study: Patients received ivuxolimab, an intravenous treatment, every 2 weeks at 0.01 to 10 mg/kg. Overall study results and limits: Normalized T-cell clonal expansion was also low in a subset of nonresponders. Among T cells, CD8+ cells averaged more expanded clones than CD4+ cells.

Only in-frame clones appear in the TCRdb table, and some are missing; sequencing was by immunoSEQ multiplex PCR. The repertoire consists of 80,000 or so clones, with approximately 89% occurring once and the leading ten covering less than 3%. A word on this clone: What it recognizes is unknown.

With 0 bases removed from V and 0 bases from J, the gap between germline ends came to 12 bases. In germline, CDR1 is LNHNV, CDR2 YYDKDF (reference sequence). The CDR3 sequence is 18 residues long. The receptor was isolated from an adult with an advanced solid tumor such as melanoma, head and neck, liver or kidney cancer. This chain joins TRBV15 and TRBJ1-6, with TRBD1 as a possible D gene (5 bases). Sequencing used CD4+ or CD8+ T cells sorted from blood, obtained in a trial of the OX40 agonist ivuxolimab. The CDR3 is CATSRDRQGGSYNSPLHF. The CDR3 DNA sequence: TGTGCCACCAGCAGAGATCGTCAGGGTGGCTCCTATAATTCACCCCTCCACTTT.